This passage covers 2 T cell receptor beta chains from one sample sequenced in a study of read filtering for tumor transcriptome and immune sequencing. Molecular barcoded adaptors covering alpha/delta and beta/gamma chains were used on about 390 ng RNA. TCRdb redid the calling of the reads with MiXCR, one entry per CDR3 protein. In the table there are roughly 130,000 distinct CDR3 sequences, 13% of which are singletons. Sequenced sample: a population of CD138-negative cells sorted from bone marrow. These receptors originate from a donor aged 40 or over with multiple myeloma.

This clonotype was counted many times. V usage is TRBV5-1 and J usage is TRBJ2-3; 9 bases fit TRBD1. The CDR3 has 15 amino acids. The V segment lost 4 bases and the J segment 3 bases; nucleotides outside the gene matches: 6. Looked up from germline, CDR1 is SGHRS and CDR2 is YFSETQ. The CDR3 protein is CASSNGQGRTDTQYF. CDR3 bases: TGCGCCAGCAGCAACGGACAGGGGAGGACAGATACGCAGTATTTT.

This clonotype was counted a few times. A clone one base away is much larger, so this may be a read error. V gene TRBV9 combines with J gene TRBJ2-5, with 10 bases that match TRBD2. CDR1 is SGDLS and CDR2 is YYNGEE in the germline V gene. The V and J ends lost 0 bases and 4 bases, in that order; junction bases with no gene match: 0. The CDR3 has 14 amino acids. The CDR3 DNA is TGTGCCAGCAGCGTAGGACTAGCGGGAGAGACCCAGTACTTC. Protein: CASSVGLAGETQYF.